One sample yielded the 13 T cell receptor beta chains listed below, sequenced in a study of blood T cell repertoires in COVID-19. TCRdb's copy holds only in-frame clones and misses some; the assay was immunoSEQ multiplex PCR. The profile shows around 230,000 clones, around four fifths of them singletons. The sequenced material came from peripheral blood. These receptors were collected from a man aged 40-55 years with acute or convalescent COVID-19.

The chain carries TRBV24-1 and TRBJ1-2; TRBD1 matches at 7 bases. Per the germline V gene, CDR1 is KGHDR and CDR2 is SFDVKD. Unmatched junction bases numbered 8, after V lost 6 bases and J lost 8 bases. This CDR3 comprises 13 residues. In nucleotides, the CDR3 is TGTGCCACCAGTCCGGGACAAGGGGGCGGCTACACCTTC. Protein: CATSPGQGGGYTF.

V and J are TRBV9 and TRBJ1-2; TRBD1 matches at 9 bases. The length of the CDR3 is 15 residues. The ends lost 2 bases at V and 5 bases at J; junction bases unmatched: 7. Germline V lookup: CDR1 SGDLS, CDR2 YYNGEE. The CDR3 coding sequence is TGTGCCAGCAGCGTGTCGACAGGGGGACCATATGGCTACACCTTC. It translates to CASSVSTGGPYGYTF.

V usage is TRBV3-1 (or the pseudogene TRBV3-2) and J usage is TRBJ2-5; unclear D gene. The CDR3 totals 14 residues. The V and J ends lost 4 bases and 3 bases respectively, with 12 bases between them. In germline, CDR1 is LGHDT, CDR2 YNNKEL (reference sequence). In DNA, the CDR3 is TGTGCCAGCAGCCCCCCAATCCAGAAAGAGACCCAGTACTTC. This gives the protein CASSPPIQKETQYF.

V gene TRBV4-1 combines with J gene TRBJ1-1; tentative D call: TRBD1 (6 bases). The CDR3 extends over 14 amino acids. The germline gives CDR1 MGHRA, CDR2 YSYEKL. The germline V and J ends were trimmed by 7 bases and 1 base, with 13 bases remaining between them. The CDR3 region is CASTLTGRNTEAFF. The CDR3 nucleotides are TGCGCCAGCACGCTAACAGGGAGGAACACTGAAGCTTTCTTT.

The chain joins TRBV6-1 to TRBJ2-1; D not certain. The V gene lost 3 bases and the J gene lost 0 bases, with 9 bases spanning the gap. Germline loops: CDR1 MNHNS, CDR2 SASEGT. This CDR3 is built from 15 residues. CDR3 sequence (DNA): TGTGCCAGCAGTGAGGGCCTCCCCTCCTACAATGAGCAGTTCTTC. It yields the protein CASSEGLPSYNEQFF.

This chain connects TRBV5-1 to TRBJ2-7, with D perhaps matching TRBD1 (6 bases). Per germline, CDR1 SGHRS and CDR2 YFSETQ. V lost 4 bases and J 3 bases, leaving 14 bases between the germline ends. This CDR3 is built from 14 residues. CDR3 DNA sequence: TGCGCCAGCAGCGGACCCGGGACAAGCTACGAGCAGTACTTC. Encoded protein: CASSGPGTSYEQYF.

CDR3 protein: CASSSDYGYTF. The CDR3 coding sequence is TGTGCCAGCAGCAGCGACTATGGCTACACCTTC. The chain recombines TRBV9 with TRBJ1-2, with D unresolved. With 4 bases removed from V and 3 bases from J, the gap between germline ends came to 4 bases. This CDR3 spans 11 amino acids. The germline gives CDR1 SGDLS, CDR2 YYNGEE.

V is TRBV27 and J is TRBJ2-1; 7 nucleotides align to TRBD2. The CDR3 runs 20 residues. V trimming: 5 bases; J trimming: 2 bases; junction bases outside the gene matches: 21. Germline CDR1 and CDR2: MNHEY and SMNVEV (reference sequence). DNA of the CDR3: TGTGCCAGCAGTACCCGGACACCCCTGGGGCGGGAGTCTACCTACAATGAGCAGTTCTTC. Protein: CASSTRTPLGRESTYNEQFF.

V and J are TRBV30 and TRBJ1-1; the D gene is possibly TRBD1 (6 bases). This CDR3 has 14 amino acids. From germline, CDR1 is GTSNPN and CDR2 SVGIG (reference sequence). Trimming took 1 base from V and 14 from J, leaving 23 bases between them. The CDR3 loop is CAWSAGGGADLCFF. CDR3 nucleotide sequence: TGTGCCTGGAGTGCGGGGGGGGGCGCCGATTTATGCTTCTTT.

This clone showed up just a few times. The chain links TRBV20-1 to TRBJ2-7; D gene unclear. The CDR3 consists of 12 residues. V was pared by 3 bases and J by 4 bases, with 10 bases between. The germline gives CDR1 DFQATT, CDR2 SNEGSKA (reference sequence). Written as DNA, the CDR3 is TGCAGTGCTAGTGTCCAGGCTTACGAGCAGTACTTC. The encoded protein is CSASVQAYEQYF.

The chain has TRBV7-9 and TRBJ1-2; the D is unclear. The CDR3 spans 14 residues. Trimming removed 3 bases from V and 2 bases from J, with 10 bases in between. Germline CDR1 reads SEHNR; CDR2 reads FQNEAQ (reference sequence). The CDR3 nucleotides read TGTGCCAGCAGCTTTAACACACCAAACTATGGCTACACCTTC. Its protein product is CASSFNTPNYGYTF.

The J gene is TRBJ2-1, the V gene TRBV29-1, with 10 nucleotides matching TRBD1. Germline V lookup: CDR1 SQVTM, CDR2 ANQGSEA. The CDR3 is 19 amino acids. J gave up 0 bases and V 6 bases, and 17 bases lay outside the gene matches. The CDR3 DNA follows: TGCAGCGTCCACCACAGGGCCGGGACAGGGGACCCCTCCTACAATGAGCAGTTCTTC. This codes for CSVHHRAGTGDPSYNEQFF.

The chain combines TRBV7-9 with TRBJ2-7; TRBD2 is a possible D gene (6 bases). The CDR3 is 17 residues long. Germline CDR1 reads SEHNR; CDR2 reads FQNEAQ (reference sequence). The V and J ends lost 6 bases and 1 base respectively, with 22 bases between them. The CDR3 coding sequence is TGTGCCAGCAGTCAACCGCTTAGCTTAGCGGCATCCTACGAGCAGTACTTC. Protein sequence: CASSQPLSLAASYEQYF. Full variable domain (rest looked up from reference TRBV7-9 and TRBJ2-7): DTGVSQNPRHKITKRGQNVTFRCDPISEHNRLYWYRQTLGQGPEFLTYFQNEAQLEKSRLLSDRFSAERPKGSFSTLEIQRTEQGDSAMYLCASSQPLSLAASYEQYFGPGTRLTVT.